This T cell receptor beta chain is from a study of graft-versus-host responses after intestinal transplantation. J lost 4 bases, V lost 7 bases, and 6 bases had no gene match. Per the germline V gene, CDR1 is SQVTM and CDR2 is ANQGSEA. The CDR3 runs 13 residues. The authors plated around 200,000 CFSE-labeled responder cells with around 200,000 irradiated, violet-dye-labeled stimulator cells. TCRdb's copy holds only in-frame clones and misses some; the assay was immunoSEQ multiplex PCR. The sample has 11,000 to 15,000 clones, 30% to 35% seen once. The sequence came from a human patient who received an intestinal transplant. This chain uses TRBV29-1 with TRBJ1-2, with 10 positions matching TRBD1. The sample here was alloreactive CD8+ T cells from a mixed lymphocyte reaction culture, taken before intestinal transplant. Regarding subset: CFSE-low proliferating T cells sorted from roughly 6-day pre-transplant mixed lymphocyte reaction (GvH or HvG direction). CDR3 nucleotides: TGCAGCGCGGGGACAGGGGAGGCCTATGGCTACACCTTC. The encoded protein is CSAGTGEAYGYTF.